These 21 T cell receptor beta chains were sequenced from one sample in a study of T cells after yellow fever vaccination. A single record per CDR3 protein comes from TCRdb applying MiXCR to the 5' RACE reads. This sample has 300,000 to 350,000 distinct CDR3 sequences; approximately 4.2% occur once, and the top ten carry 20% to 25%. The source material was PBMCs, sampled 5 days after the yellow fever booster vaccination. The receptors come from a man in his late teens or twenties who received the YFV17D yellow fever vaccine.

There are a few counts of this clonotype. The gene calls are TRBV21-1 and TRBJ2-3; whether TRBD1, the table's D call, matches the DNA was not checked. TRBV21-1 is reported as a pseudogene. This CDR3 is built from 16 residues. Here the CDR3 DNA reads TGTGCCAGCAGCACCTTCTTGACAGGACTACACGATACGCAGTATTTT. Protein: CASSTFLTGLHDTQYF.

The V call is TRBV6-2 or TRBV6-3, the J call TRBJ1-1, with 10 bases lining up with TRBD1. Germline CDR1 reads MNHEY; CDR2 reads SVGEGT. The CDR3 is 15 amino acids. Germline trimming cut 6 bases from V and 6 bases from J; bases unmatched to any gene: 10. In DNA form, the CDR3 reads TGTGCCAGCAGACGGACAGGGGGTGCGGTGGCTGAAGCTTTCTTT. Translating gives CASRRTGGAVAEAFF.

This clonotype was seen many times. This CDR3 reads CASSPAGGTNEQFF. The CDR3 DNA reads TGTGCCAGCAGTCCTGCGGGGGGGACCAATGAGCAGTTCTTC. The chain joins TRBV12-3 or TRBV12-4 to TRBJ2-1, with 9 nucleotides matching TRBD2. This CDR3 spans 14 amino acids. With V trimmed by 5 bases and J by 6 bases, 5 bases remained unmatched.

V usage is TRBV15 and J usage is TRBJ1-5; no definite D call. The V gene lost 5 bases and the J gene lost 0 bases, with 11 bases spanning the gap. From germline, CDR1 is LNHNV and CDR2 YYDKDF (reference sequence). This CDR3 has 15 residues. The CDR3 protein is CATSLQRISNQPQHF. In DNA, the CDR3 is TGTGCCACCAGCCTCCAACGGATTAGCAATCAGCCCCAGCATTTT.

The V gene is TRBV18, the J gene TRBJ2-3, with D perhaps TRBD1 or TRBD2 (5 bases each). In germline, CDR1 is KGHSH, CDR2 LQKENI. V dropped 4 bases and J dropped 6 bases, with 23 bases sitting between them. The CDR3 runs to 17 residues. CDR3 nucleotide sequence: TGTGCCAGCTCACTCTCCGACGGGACGGTGGAGAGGGATACGCAGTATTTT. It is translated as CASSLSDGTVERDTQYF.

At least ten counts were recorded for this clonotype. V usage is TRBV7-2 and J usage is TRBJ1-5; a possible D gene is TRBD1 (5 bases). The germline gives CDR1 SGHTA, CDR2 FQGNSA. This CDR3 spans 13 amino acids. Trimming removed 5 bases at V and 5 bases at J, with 10 bases between. The CDR3 loop is CASSVDSYQPQHF. The DNA for the CDR3 is TGTGCCAGCAGCGTAGACAGCTATCAGCCCCAGCATTTT.

The chain joins TRBV7-2 to TRBJ2-3, with no clear D. The CDR3 covers 16 residues. The germline CDR1 and CDR2 sequences are SGHTA and FQGNSA. Trimming took 5 bases from V and 3 from J, leaving 18 bases between them. CDR3 amino acids: CASSPGEGSHTDTQYF. The CDR3 bases are TGTGCCAGCAGCCCAGGTGAAGGCTCCCATACAGATACGCAGTATTTT.

There are a few counts of this clonotype. The CDR3 spells CASSQVDGEKLFF. The CDR3 DNA reads as TGCGCCAGCAGCCAAGTGGATGGGGAAAAACTGTTTTTT. The V gene is TRBV4-1, the J gene TRBJ1-4; D is unresolved. This CDR3 is built from 13 residues. The V and J ends lost 1 base and 8 bases respectively, with 8 bases between them. Germline V CDR1 and CDR2: MGHRA, YSYEKL.

In this sample, this clonotype turned up a few times. The CDR3 protein is CASSIRDLGAKMEAFF. As DNA, the CDR3 is TGTGCCAGTAGTATACGGGATCTGGGGGCGAAGATGGAAGCTTTCTTT. The chain couples TRBV19 to TRBJ1-1; D is perhaps TRBD1 (6 bases). CDR3 size: 16 residues. Germline-derived CDR1 and CDR2 are LNHDA and SQIVND (reference sequence). V was trimmed by 2 bases and J by 8 bases, leaving 21 bases between them.

This clonotype was detected a few times. This rearrangement joins TRBV10-3 to TRBJ2-3; 14 bases align to TRBD2. Trimming removed 0 bases from V and 5 bases from J; junction bases left unmatched: 4. The CDR3 consists of 17 residues. From germline, CDR1 is ENHRY and CDR2 SYGVKD. The CDR3 here is CAISESGLAGGEDTQYF. The CDR3 DNA reads TGTGCCATCAGTGAGTCTGGACTAGCGGGGGGAGAAGATACGCAGTATTTT.

The table lists this clonotype with many counts. The gene calls are TRBV7-2 and TRBJ2-1; 7 bases agree with TRBD2. CDR1 is SGHTA, CDR2 FQGNSA, per germline. The CDR3 has 17 amino acids. Trimming took 4 bases from V and 0 from J; bases not matched to a gene: 9. CDR3 in DNA: TGTGCCAGCAGCTCTCAACTCAGCGGGGTCTCCTACAATGAGCAGTTCTTC. This translates into CASSSQLSGVSYNEQFF.

The chain carries TRBV24-1 and TRBJ2-1, with D uncertain. Germline CDR1 KGHDR, CDR2 SFDVKD. V lost 9 bases and J lost 5, with 13 bases in between. The CDR3 runs to 13 residues. The CDR3 coding sequence is TGTGCCACCCTTGATGGGTCCCACAATGAGCAGTTCTTC. Residues: CATLDGSHNEQFF.

This clonotype was observed a handful of times. V usage is TRBV20-1 and J usage is TRBJ1-6; no clear D. From germline, CDR1 is DFQATT and CDR2 SNEGSKA (reference sequence). V was clipped by 8 bases and J by 10 bases, with 18 bases between them. The CDR3 contains 13 residues. The CDR3: CSSRLSSRSPLHF. DNA for the CDR3: TGCAGTTCTCGACTTTCATCACGATCACCCCTCCACTTT.

The rearrangement uses TRBV7-9 and TRBJ2-7; D perhaps matches TRBD1 (5 bases). There are 13 residues in the CDR3. Germline-derived CDR1 and CDR2 are SEHNR and FQNEAQ (reference sequence). V shed 5 bases and J shed 4 bases, with 12 bases lying between them. CDR3 sequence (DNA): TGTGCCAGCAGCCGTCTGACAGCATACGAGCAGTACTTC. It codes for CASSRLTAYEQYF.

The rearrangement joins TRBV20-1 to TRBJ2-5; TRBD2 matches at 7 bases. Germline-derived CDR1 and CDR2 are DFQATT and SNEGSKA (reference sequence). With 3 bases clipped from V and 4 bases from J, the junction kept 2 bases outside the gene matches. The CDR3 totals 12 residues. The CDR3 nucleotides are TGCAGTGCTAGTGGCGGGGGAGAGACCCAGTACTTC. Translated: CSASGGGETQYF.

In its sample, this clonotype was seen many times. V gene TRBV5-1 combines with J gene TRBJ2-3; no clear D. V lost 4 bases and J lost 1, with 13 bases in between. CDR3 size: 15 residues. Germline V gene data show CDR1 as SGHRS and CDR2 as YFSETQ. The chain's CDR3 is CASSLESGRTDTQYF. Here the CDR3 DNA reads TGCGCCAGCAGCCTGGAGAGTGGACGCACAGATACGCAGTATTTT.

The CDR3, as DNA: TGTGCCAGCAGCCTAGGGTCGCTCGCGAACACCGGGGAGCTGTTTTTT. It codes for CASSLGSLANTGELFF. The gene calls are TRBV3-1 and TRBJ2-2; D is ambiguous. The germline V gene has CDR1 LGHDT and CDR2 YNNKEL (reference sequence). CDR3 length: 16 amino acids. Trimming took off 4 bases at V and 0 bases at J, with 12 bases between the two ends.

This clonotype has more than one count but fewer than ten. V and J are TRBV5-1 and TRBJ2-3; 8 bases line up with TRBD1. V lost 7 bases and J lost 6; bases outside the gene matches: 4. The CDR3 length is 12 residues. CDR1 is SGHRS and CDR2 is YFSETQ in the germline V gene. DNA of the CDR3: TGCGCCAGCCAACAGGGGGTGGATACGCAGTATTTT. It specifies CASQQGVDTQYF.

The chain joins TRBV7-9 to TRBJ2-1; D may correspond to TRBD1 or TRBD2 (6 bases each). The V end lost 3 bases, the J end lost 0 bases, and 18 bases lay between the germline ends. The germline CDR1 and CDR2 sequences are SEHNR and FQNEAQ (reference sequence). There are 18 residues in the CDR3. In DNA, the CDR3 is TGTGCCAGCAGCTTGAATTTTCGGGGGCCGAGCTCCTACAATGAGCAGTTCTTC. Amino acid sequence: CASSLNFRGPSSYNEQFF. The whole variable domain, remainder taken from reference TRBV7-9 and TRBJ2-1, is DTGVSQNPRHKITKRGQNVTFRCDPISEHNRLYWYRQTLGQGPEFLTYFQNEAQLEKSRLLSDRFSAERPKGSFSTLEIQRTEQGDSAMYLCASSLNFRGPSSYNEQFFGPGTRLTVL.

This clonotype was recorded at least ten times. The chain combines TRBV18 with TRBJ1-1; maybe TRBD1 (5 bases). The CDR3 covers 16 residues. Germline CDR1 and CDR2: KGHSH and LQKENI. Trimming stripped 4 bases from V and 0 bases from J, with 15 bases between. Here the CDR3 DNA reads TGTGCCAGCTCACGAGCCGCCGGGACGGTGAACACTGAAGCTTTCTTT. Protein: CASSRAAGTVNTEAFF.

The chain links TRBV7-9 to TRBJ2-7; D might be TRBD1 (6 bases). The CDR3 is 13 residues long. Trimming took off 3 bases at V and 7 bases at J, with 13 bases between the two ends. The germline gives CDR1 SEHNR, CDR2 FQNEAQ (reference sequence). The CDR3 loop reads CASSLGATTEQYF. The DNA for the CDR3 is TGTGCCAGCAGCTTGGGGGCCACCACGGAGCAGTACTTC.